The 7 T cell receptor beta chains presented below share a single source sample, sequenced in a study of beta chain features in type 1 diabetes. The investigators reverse transcribed all of the isolated RNA, so they sequenced expressed TCRB transcripts. Profiled with immunoSEQ multiplex PCR; TCRdb holds only in-frame clones, not every one. The repertoire has 450,000 or so clones, about 10% of them found once; the top ten carry approximately 0.05%. Sequencing was done on a sample of naive CD4+ T cells from blood. The receptors come from a young woman in good health.

This clone was seen a few times. V is TRBV9 and J is TRBJ2-5; 8 positions agree with TRBD1. The CDR3 extends over 13 amino acids. Germline V gene lookup returns CDR1 SGDLS and CDR2 YYNGEE. Losses at the gene ends were 3 bases for V and 9 bases for J; bases not matched to a gene: 7. The DNA of the CDR3 is TGTGCCAGCAGCGCTGGACCGACAGGGGCCCAGTACTTC. This gives the protein CASSAGPTGAQYF.

There are a few counts of this clone. The chain uses TRBV18 and TRBJ1-1; TRBD1 matches at 7 bases. CDR3 length: 16 residues. With 3 bases clipped from V and 4 bases from J, the junction kept 11 bases outside the gene matches. The germline CDR1 and CDR2 sequences are KGHSH and LQKENI. CDR3 DNA: TGTGCCAGCTCACCCGCAACCGGGACAGTGAGCACTGAAGCTTTCTTT. Protein product: CASSPATGTVSTEAFF.

This clone was recorded a few times. The CDR3 protein is CASGVVASNSPLHF. As DNA, the CDR3 is TGTGCCAGCGGAGTAGTTGCTTCTAATTCACCCCTCCACTTT. V gene TRBV7-9 combines with J gene TRBJ1-6; D not resolved. The V end lost 8 bases, the J end lost 6 bases, and 14 bases lay between the germline ends. The CDR3 extends over 14 amino acids. Germline lookup yields CDR1 SEHNR and CDR2 FQNEAQ (reference sequence).

The chain is built from TRBV6-5 and TRBJ1-1; D is possibly TRBD1 (5 bases). This CDR3 comprises 14 residues. Germline CDR1 is MNHEY and CDR2 is SVGAGI. Trimming left V 1 base short and J 1 base short, with 7 bases between. The CDR3 sequence: CASSYWQGNTEAFF. CDR3 nucleotides: TGTGCCAGCAGTTACTGGCAGGGGAACACTGAAGCTTTCTTT.

This rearrangement joins TRBV29-1 to TRBJ1-5; possibly TRBD1 for D (5 bases). Germline lookup yields CDR1 SQVTM and CDR2 ANQGSEA. Trimming cost V 6 bases and J 0 bases, with 9 bases left between them. This CDR3 is built from 13 residues. CDR3 sequence reads: CSVKQDSNQPQHF. The CDR3 nucleotides are TGCAGCGTGAAACAGGATAGCAATCAGCCCCAGCATTTT.

The chain employs TRBV4-2 and TRBJ2-7, with D perhaps TRBD1 or TRBD2 (5 bases each). Trimming took 5 bases from V and 0 from J, leaving 14 bases between them. The CDR3 consists of 15 residues. Germline assignment: CDR1 LGHNA and CDR2 YNFKEQ. This chain's CDR3 is CASSARGPSSYEQYF. The CDR3 bases are TGTGCCAGCAGCGCCCGGGGCCCTAGCTCCTACGAGCAGTACTTC.

The sample holds a few counts of this clone. V is TRBV9 and J is TRBJ2-3, with D hard to call. This CDR3 region has 13 residues. Trimming took off 3 bases at V and 0 bases at J, with 5 bases between the two ends. The germline V gene encodes CDR1 SGDLS and CDR2 YYNGEE. Here the CDR3 DNA reads TGTGCCAGCAGCGCCCCTAGCACAGATACGCAGTATTTT. Residues: CASSAPSTDTQYF.